This T cell receptor (beta chain) was found in a study of identical twins. Study observations and caveats: Twin pairs' shared out-of-frame alpha sequences were enriched in low generation probability. Insertions were fewer in abundant cord blood beta clonotypes, whereas memory repertoires showed none of this pattern.

In regard to this clonotype: Its antigen is unidentified.

Germline V gives CDR1 SGHAT, CDR2 FQNNGV. This CDR3 contains 15 residues. V was clipped by 3 bases and J by 5 bases; unmatched bases: 2. Unique molecular identifiers were present on the cDNA, which also gained a universal primer site by template switching. MiXCR, applied by TCRdb to the 5' RACE reads, yields one record per CDR3 protein. The repertoire includes around 250,000 distinct CDR3 sequences, 9.5% to 15% of them detected once, and roughly 3.7% sits in the top ten. These data also formed part of another study, on yellow fever vaccine responses in identical twins. That report adds: Reportedly, twins showed a vaccine T cell response that looked partly convergent and partly personalized.

The chain couples TRBV11-2 to TRBJ2-1, with 12 bases matching TRBD2. This TCR was recovered from a young woman in good health. The sample taken for sequencing was memory (CD45RO+) T cells sorted from blood. CDR3 sequence (DNA): TGTGCCAGCAGCTTGCGGACTAGCGGGAACAATGAGCAGTTCTTC. It is translated as CASSLRTSGNNEQFF. Full variable domain (remainder filled in from reference TRBV11-2 and TRBJ2-1): EAGVAQSPRYKIIEKRQSVAFWCNPISGHATLYWYQQILGQGPKLLIQFQNNGVVDDSQLPKDRFSAERLKGVDSTLKIQPAKLEDSAVYLCASSLRTSGNNEQFFGPGTRLTVL.